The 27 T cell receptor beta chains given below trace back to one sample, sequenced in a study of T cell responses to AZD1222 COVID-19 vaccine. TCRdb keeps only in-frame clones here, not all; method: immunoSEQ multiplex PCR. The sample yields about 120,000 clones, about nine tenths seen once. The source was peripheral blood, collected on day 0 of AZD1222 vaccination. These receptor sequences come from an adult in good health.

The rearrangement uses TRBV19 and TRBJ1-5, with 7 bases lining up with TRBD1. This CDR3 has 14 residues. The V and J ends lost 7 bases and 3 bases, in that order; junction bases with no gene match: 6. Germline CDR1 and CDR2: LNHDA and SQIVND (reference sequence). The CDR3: CASTPGQLNQPQHF. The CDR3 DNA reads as TGTGCCAGTACCCCGGGACAGCTCAATCAGCCCCAGCATTTT.

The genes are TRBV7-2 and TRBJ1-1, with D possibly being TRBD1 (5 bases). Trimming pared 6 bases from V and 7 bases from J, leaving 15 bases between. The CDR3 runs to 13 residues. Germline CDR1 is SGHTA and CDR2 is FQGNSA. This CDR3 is CASSWGSGFEAFF. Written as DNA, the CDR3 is TGTGCCAGCAGTTGGGGGTCTGGCTTTGAAGCTTTCTTT.

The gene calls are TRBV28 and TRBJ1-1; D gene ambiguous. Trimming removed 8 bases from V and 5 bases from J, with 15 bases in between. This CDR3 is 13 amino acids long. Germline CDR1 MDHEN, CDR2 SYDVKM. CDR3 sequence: CASRPGVRTEAFF. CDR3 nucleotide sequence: TGTGCCAGCCGTCCTGGGGTGAGGACTGAAGCTTTCTTT.

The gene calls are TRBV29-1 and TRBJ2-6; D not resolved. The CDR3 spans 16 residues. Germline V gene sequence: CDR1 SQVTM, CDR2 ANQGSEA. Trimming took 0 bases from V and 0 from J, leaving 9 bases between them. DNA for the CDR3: TGCAGCGTTGAAGATAGTACTCACTCTGGGGCCAACGTCCTGACTTTC. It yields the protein CSVEDSTHSGANVLTF.

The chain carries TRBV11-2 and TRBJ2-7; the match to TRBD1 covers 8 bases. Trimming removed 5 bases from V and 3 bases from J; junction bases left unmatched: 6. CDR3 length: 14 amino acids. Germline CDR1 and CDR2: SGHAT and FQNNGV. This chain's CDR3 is CASSATGEIYEQYF. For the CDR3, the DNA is TGTGCCAGCAGCGCGACAGGGGAAATCTACGAGCAGTACTTC.

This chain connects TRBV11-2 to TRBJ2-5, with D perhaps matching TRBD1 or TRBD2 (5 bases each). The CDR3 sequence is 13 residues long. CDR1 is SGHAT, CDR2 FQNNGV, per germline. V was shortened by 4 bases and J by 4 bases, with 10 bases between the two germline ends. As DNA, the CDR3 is TGTGCCAGCAGCTCCAGGGACCTAGAGACCCAGTACTTC. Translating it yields CASSSRDLETQYF.

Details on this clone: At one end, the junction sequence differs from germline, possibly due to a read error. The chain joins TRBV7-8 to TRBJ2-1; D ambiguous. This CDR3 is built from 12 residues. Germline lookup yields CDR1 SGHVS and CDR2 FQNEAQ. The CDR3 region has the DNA TGTGCCAGCAGCTCGGGTAAGTCGGGCTTGCTCTTC. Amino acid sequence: CASSSGKSGLLF.

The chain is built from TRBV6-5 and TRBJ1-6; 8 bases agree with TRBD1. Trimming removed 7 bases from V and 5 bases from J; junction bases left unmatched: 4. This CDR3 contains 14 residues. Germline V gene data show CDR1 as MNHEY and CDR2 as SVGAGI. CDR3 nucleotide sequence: TGTGCCAGCACATCGACAGGGGATAATTCACCCCTCCACTTT. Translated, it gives CASTSTGDNSPLHF.

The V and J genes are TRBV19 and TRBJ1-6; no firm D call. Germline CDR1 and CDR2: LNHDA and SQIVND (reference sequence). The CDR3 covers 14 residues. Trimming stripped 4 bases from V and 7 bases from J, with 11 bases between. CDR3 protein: CASSNSVGNSPLHF. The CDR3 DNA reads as TGTGCCAGTAGTAATTCTGTGGGGAATTCACCCCTCCACTTT.

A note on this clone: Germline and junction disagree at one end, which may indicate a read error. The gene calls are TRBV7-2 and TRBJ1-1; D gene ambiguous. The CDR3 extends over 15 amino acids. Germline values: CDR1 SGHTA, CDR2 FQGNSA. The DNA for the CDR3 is TGTGCCAGCAGCCTAGCCCCAAGGACGAACACTGAAGCTTTCTTT. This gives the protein CASSLAPRTNTEAFF.

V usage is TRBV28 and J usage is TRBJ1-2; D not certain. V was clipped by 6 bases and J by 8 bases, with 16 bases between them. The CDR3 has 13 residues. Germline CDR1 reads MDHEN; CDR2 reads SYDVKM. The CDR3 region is CASRTTGGLGYTF. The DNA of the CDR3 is TGTGCCAGCAGGACAACTGGTGGGCTCGGCTACACCTTC.

The CDR3 DNA reads as TGTGCCAGCAGTTTAGGGGGCGCGGCTTTCTTT. Residues: CASSLGGAAFF. The chain couples TRBV6-5 to TRBJ1-1; 7 bases line up with TRBD1. This CDR3 spans 11 amino acids. Germline CDR1 MNHEY, CDR2 SVGAGI. Trimming took 4 bases from V and 11 from J; bases not matched to a gene: 4.

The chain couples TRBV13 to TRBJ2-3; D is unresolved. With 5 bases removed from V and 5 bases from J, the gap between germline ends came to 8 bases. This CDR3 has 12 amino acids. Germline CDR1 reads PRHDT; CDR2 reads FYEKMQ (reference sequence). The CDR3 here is CASSPVLDTQYF. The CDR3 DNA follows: TGTGCCAGCAGCCCCGTTCTAGATACGCAGTATTTT.

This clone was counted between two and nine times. CDR3 nucleotides: TGTGCCAGCTCACGCCGGGCCCCCGTCAATACGCAGTATTTT. Translating it yields CASSRRAPVNTQYF. The gene calls are TRBV18 and TRBJ2-3; D uncertain. The CDR3 is made up of 14 amino acids. Germline assignment: CDR1 KGHSH and CDR2 LQKENI. Trimming removed 4 bases from V and 7 bases from J, with 15 bases in between.

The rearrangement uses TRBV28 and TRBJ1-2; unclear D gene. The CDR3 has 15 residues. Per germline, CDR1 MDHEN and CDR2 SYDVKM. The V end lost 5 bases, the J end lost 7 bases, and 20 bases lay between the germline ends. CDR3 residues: CASSPTPIFTGGYTF. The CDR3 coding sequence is TGTGCCAGCAGTCCTACCCCGATATTCACGGGTGGCTACACCTTC.

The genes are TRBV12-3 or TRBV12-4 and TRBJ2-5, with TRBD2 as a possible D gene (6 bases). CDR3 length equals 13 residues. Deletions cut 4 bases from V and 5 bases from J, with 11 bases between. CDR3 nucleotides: TGTGCCAGCAGTTCGGGAGTAGGGGAGACCCAGTACTTC. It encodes CASSSGVGETQYF.

The CDR3 DNA reads as TGTGCCAGCAGTCTCCGGGACAGGGGGCGCGGTAGCGGGAGCCACGAGCAGTACTTC. Translation: CASSLRDRGRGSGSHEQYF. The chain carries TRBV27 and TRBJ2-7, with TRBD1 identical over 12 bases. The CDR3 runs to 19 residues. V dropped 5 bases and J dropped 5; count of bases not matched to a gene: 19. Germline V CDR1 and CDR2: MNHEY, SMNVEV (reference sequence).

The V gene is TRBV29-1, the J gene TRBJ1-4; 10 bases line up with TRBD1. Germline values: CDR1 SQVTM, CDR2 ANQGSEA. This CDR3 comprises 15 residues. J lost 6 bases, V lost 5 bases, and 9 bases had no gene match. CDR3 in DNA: TGCAGCGTTCTCCCGGGGACAGGGGACCATGAAAAACTGTTTTTT. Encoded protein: CSVLPGTGDHEKLFF.

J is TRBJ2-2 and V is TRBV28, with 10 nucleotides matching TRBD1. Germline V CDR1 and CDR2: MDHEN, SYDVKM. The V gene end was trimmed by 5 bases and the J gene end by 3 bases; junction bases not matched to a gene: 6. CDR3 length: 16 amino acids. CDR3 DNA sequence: TGTGCCAGCAGTCCGACAGGGGGCTCCGACACCGGGGAGCTGTTTTTT. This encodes CASSPTGGSDTGELFF.

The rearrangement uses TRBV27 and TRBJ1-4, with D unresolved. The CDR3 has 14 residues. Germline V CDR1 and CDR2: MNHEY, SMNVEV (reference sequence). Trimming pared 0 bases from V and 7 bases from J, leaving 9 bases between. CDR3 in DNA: TGTGCCAGCAGTTTATCCCGGCAAACTGAAAAACTGTTTTTT. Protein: CASSLSRQTEKLFF.

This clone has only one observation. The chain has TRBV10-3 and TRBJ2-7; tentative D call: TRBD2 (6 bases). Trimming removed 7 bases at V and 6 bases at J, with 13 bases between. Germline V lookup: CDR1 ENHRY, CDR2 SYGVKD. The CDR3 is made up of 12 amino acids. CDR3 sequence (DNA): TGTGCCATCATGGAGGGGAGAAGCGAGCAGTACTTC. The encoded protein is CAIMEGRSEQYF.

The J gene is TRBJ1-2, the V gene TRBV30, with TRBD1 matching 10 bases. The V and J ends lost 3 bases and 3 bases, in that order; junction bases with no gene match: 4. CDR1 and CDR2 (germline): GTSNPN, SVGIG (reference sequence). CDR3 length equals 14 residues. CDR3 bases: TGTGCCTGGAGCGGGGACAGGGGTCACTATGGCTACACCTTC. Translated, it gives CAWSGDRGHYGYTF.

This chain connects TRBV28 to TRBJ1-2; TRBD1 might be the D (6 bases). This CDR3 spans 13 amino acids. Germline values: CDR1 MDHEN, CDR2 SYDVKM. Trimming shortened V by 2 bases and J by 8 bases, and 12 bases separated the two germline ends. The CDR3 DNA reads TGTGCCAGCAGTTTAGGACAGCAAAGGGGCTACACCTTC. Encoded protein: CASSLGQQRGYTF.

CDR3 loop: CASRGGTHSYNEQFF. In DNA, the CDR3 is TGCGCCAGCAGGGGGGGGACTCATTCCTACAATGAGCAGTTCTTC. The chain employs TRBV5-1 and TRBJ2-1; 7 bases fit TRBD2. The ends lost 5 bases at V and 1 base at J; junction bases unmatched: 6. The CDR3 loop spans 15 amino acids. Germline CDR1 reads SGHRS; CDR2 reads YFSETQ.

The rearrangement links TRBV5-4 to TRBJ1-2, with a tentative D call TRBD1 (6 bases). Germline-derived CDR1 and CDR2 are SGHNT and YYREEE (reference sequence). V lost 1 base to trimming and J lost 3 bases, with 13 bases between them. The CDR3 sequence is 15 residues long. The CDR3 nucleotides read TGTGCCAGCAGCTTGCAGGGCAGGGGCCACTATGGCTACACCTTC. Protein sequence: CASSLQGRGHYGYTF.

The CDR3 sequence: CASSRDPFANTGELFF. CDR3 nucleotide sequence: TGTGCCAGCAGCCGGGACCCTTTCGCGAACACCGGGGAGCTGTTTTTT. This chain links TRBV5-5 with TRBJ2-2; the D gene could be TRBD1 or TRBD2 (5 bases each). V was clipped by 4 bases and J by 0 bases, with 13 bases between them. Germline lookup yields CDR1 SGHKS and CDR2 YYEKEE (reference sequence). The CDR3 length is 16 residues. Full variable domain (remainder filled in from reference TRBV5-5 and TRBJ2-2): DAGVTQSPTHLIKTRGQQVTLRCSPISGHKSVSWYQQVLGQGPQFIFQYYEKEERGRGNFPDRFSARQFPNYSSELNVNALLLGDSALYLCASSRDPFANTGELFFGEGSRLTVL.

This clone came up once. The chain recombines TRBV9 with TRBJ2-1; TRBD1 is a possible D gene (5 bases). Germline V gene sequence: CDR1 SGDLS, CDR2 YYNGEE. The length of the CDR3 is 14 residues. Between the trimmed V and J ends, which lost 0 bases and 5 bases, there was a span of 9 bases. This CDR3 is CASSVGGGNNEQFF. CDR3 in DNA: TGTGCCAGCAGCGTAGGGGGCGGAAACAATGAGCAGTTCTTC.